This TCR beta chain was recorded in a study of TIL therapy for anti-PD-1-resistant metastatic lung cancer. Study at large: Median tumor PD-L1 proportion score was under 7.5%. Tumors carried a median around 1.4 non-synonymous mutations per megabase.

Sequencing used immunoSEQ v3. Sequencing depth was 1.5 million to 2 million read pairs for survey level, about 5-6 million for deep. Using immunoSEQ multiplex PCR, the repertoire was profiled, and TCRdb retains in-frame clones only, with some absent. This sample carries some 15,000 clones, roughly 86% of them seen once, and the ten largest clones take roughly 0.86%. This CDR3 is built from 15 residues. Trimming took off 0 bases at V and 6 bases at J, with 11 bases between the two ends. CDR1 and CDR2 (germline): SGHAT, FQNNGV. Time point: pre-treatment sample, taken before nivolumab and TIL therapy. Patients were adults with stage 4 NSCLC.

The sample in question was blood, obtained at baseline. The origin of this receptor is a person between 25 and 80 years old with non-small cell lung cancer. The V and J genes are TRBV11-2 and TRBJ2-2; weak D call: TRBD2 (5 bases). The CDR3 is CASSLDHRGSGELFF. The CDR3 nucleotides read TGTGCCAGCAGCTTAGATCACCGGGGTTCCGGGGAGCTGTTTTTT.